The 9 T cell receptor beta chains presented below share a single source sample, sequenced in a study of T cells in Graves' hyperthyroidism and ophthalmopathy. Using RNA transcripts as the source, TCR beta CDR3 regions were amplified. The HTBI primer set drove a first-round RT-PCR of the TCR CDR3. TCRdb recomputed calls from the multiplex PCR reads with MiXCR, one row per CDR3 protein. The repertoire holds 380,000 or so distinct CDR3 sequences, with around 14% as singletons. The material sequenced was blood. These receptors were obtained from a woman in her twenties or thirties with Graves' hyperthyroidism.

Many counts were recorded for this clonotype. The DNA of the CDR3 is TGTGCCAGCAGTTACTCGATGTTGGTGCGAGAGACCCAGTACTTC. The encoded protein is CASSYSMLVRETQYF. The chain employs TRBV6-6 and TRBJ2-5; D gene ambiguous. CDR3 length: 15 amino acids. Germline V gene sequence: CDR1 MNHNY, CDR2 SVGAGI (reference sequence). The V end lost 0 bases, the J end lost 4 bases, and 12 bases lay between the germline ends.

This clonotype was seen a few times. The chain has TRBV6-5 and TRBJ2-7; D remains ambiguous. The V end was cut by 4 bases, the J end by 2 bases, with 9 bases between. CDR3 length: 13 amino acids. The germline V gene has CDR1 MNHEY and CDR2 SVGAGI. The CDR3 DNA reads as TGTGCCAGCAGTTCGCCGGTACCCTACGAGCAGTACTTC. Translation gives CASSSPVPYEQYF.

This clonotype has at least ten counts. The gene calls are TRBV6-1 and TRBJ2-2; TRBD1 matches 7 bases. In germline, CDR1 is MNHNS, CDR2 SASEGT. This CDR3 spans 15 amino acids. Losses at the gene ends were 8 bases for V and 0 bases for J; bases not matched to a gene: 6. CDR3 amino acids: CASRAGTANTGELFF. The CDR3, as DNA: TGTGCCAGCCGAGCCGGGACAGCGAACACCGGGGAGCTGTTTTTT.

This clonotype was observed many times. This chain joins TRBV2 and TRBJ1-1; TRBD1 agrees at 7 bases. CDR1 is SNHLY, CDR2 FYNNEI, per germline. This CDR3 comprises 19 residues. V dropped 2 bases and J dropped 8; count of bases not matched to a gene: 23. This chain's CDR3 is CASSEPRDSLIGVPYEAFF. CDR3 nucleotides: TGTGCCAGCAGTGAACCCAGGGACAGCTTAATTGGGGTTCCTTACGAAGCTTTCTTT.

For this clonotype: This may stem from a read error, because a much larger clone lies one nucleotide away. The chain recombines TRBV6-5 with TRBJ1-3; D remains unclear. The CDR3 is 14 residues long. CDR1 and CDR2 (germline): MNHEY, SVGAGI. The CDR3 loop reads CTSSHGSSGNTIYF. The CDR3 nucleotides read TGTACCAGCAGTCACGGAAGCTCTGGAAACACCATATATTTT.

This clonotype was counted ten times or more. V gene TRBV5-6 combines with J gene TRBJ2-2; 7 bases line up with TRBD1. The CDR3 is made up of 15 amino acids. Trimming removed 4 bases from V and 2 bases from J; junction bases left unmatched: 5. Germline assignment: CDR1 SGHDT and CDR2 YYEEEE. The CDR3 bases are TGTGCCAGCAGCACGACAGGGACAAACACCGGGGAGCTGTTTTTT. Translation gives CASSTTGTNTGELFF.

This clonotype was seen many times. CDR3 in DNA: TGTGCCAGCAGTGACGGGACAGGGCCAGAGACCCAGTACTTC. Amino acids: CASSDGTGPETQYF. The chain is built from TRBV2 and TRBJ2-5; 9 bases match TRBD1. The germline V gene encodes CDR1 SNHLY and CDR2 FYNNEI. Trimming removed 3 bases from V and 4 bases from J; junction bases left unmatched: 3. This CDR3 contains 14 residues.

This chain links TRBV29-1 with TRBJ2-1; perhaps TRBD1 as D (6 bases). The germline V gene encodes CDR1 SQVTM and CDR2 ANQGSEA. V was clipped by 6 bases and J by 1 base, with 10 bases between them. The CDR3 contains 13 residues. The CDR3 loop reads CSVRRGSYNEQFF. As DNA, the CDR3 is TGCAGCGTCCGCAGGGGTTCCTACAATGAGCAGTTCTTC.

This chain connects TRBV10-1 to TRBJ2-6; no firm D call. The germline V gene has CDR1 WNHNN and CDR2 SYGVQD (reference sequence). Trimming removed 4 bases from V and 4 bases from J, with 11 bases in between. The CDR3 consists of 15 residues. The CDR3 region is CASSGAPAGANVLTF. In DNA, the CDR3 is TGCGCCAGCAGTGGGGCCCCGGCCGGGGCCAACGTCCTGACTTTC.